The source of this TCR beta chain is a study of cytomegalovirus exposure and HLA in healthy donors (dated by TCRdb to about 2017). Regarding the study in general: In an earlier analysis of roughly 590 of the donors, about 270 Gb of sequence data and approximately 120 million unique TCR beta sequences from 180 million or so T cells were reported. Approximately 300 gigabases of sequencing data and approximately 85 million unique TCR sequences were included in an early release covering roughly 600 HLA-typed donors. Of the approximately 400 genotyped donors, less than 85% were placed in the genetic ancestry cluster associated with self-reported Caucasian donors. The study aimed to test whether cataloging public T cell receptors could reveal signatures of past pathogen exposure. The study used immunosequencing to profile the T cell repertoires of hundreds of subjects and linked those repertoires to cytomegalovirus serostatus. Besides the first cohort of 666 subjects, a separate validation cohort made up of 120 different subjects was used. The study combined high-throughput TCR immunosequencing, statistical association of individual TCRs with disease status, and machine learning to predict cytomegalovirus infection status. A later analysis re-examined previously published TCR beta repertoires from hundreds of donors and added high-resolution HLA genotyping to investigate patterns of TCR occurrence. Rather than drawing on any new phenotypic data, the later analysis identified candidate immune exposures from TCR beta sequences and the way those sequences occurred across donors. To decide whether each TCR beta V gene segment behaved as functional or pseudogenic, an earlier analysis of some 540 of the donors relied on high-throughput TCR beta sequencing. Alongside the repertoire data, information on donor age, sex, ethnicity and CMV serostatus was compiled. In a later genetic analysis, genome-wide SNP genotypes for about three fifths of the roughly 670 donors were used, and that subset was treated as a discovery cohort. All discovery cohort repertoires had been generated using a single sequencing platform. HLA typing included class I and class II loci at four-digit resolution. Typing coverage varied by locus: roughly 629-630 donors for A, B, C, DRB1 and DQB1; 500 to 550 for DQA1; more than 600 for DPA1; approximately 490 for DPB1. Roughly 5 DR-DQ haplotypes were handled as single units for association and clustering because linkage in the cohort was strong. On average, roughly 250,000 unique TCR beta nucleotide sequences were sequenced per donor among some 420 genotyped donors of the cohort, with about 19% of those sequences being non-productive.

Receptors were amplified or captured by the immunoSEQ multiplex PCR assay. For the multiplex PCR, a mixture combining 60 forward primers for TCR Vbeta segments and 13 reverse primers for TCR Jbeta segments was used. A multiplex PCR assay on genomic DNA amplified the CDR3 region of rearranged TCR beta genes. Amplified TCR beta libraries were sequenced as 87-base-pair reads on the Illumina HiSeq System. Processing in the source paper ran as follows. A later analysis tallied about 77 million unique TCR beta chains across the 660 or so repertoires, and approximately 12 million of those chains were shared by two or more donors. Raw reads were error-corrected and collapsed into unique sequences with a nearest-neighbor algorithm that merged closely related sequences to remove PCR and sequencing errors. V, D and J gene segments were assigned by aligning CDR3 sequences to IMGT reference sequences. For a sequence to be retained, at least a six-nucleotide match to both a V gene segment and a J gene segment was required. A rearrangement counted as productive if the CDR3 had no stop codons and remained in frame with V and J, and every other rearrangement counted as non-productive. CDR3 was defined by IMGT convention, running from the second conserved V-encoded cysteine to the conserved J-encoded phenylalanine. The earlier analysis of some 540 of the donors excluded any sequence lacking an unambiguous match to a single V gene segment. In an earlier analysis of more than 500 of the donors, a V segment was called functional when productive rearrangements were above 56.7%, and segregating when the standard deviation between donors exceeded 5%. A statistical classification framework was built for diagnosing cytomegalovirus status from the catalog of TCR beta chain sequences. In a later analysis, V and J genes were assigned by comparing TCR nucleotide sequences against IMGT/GENE-DB human TR gene sequences. Using the TCRdist pipeline, a later analysis assigned CDR3 sequences along with most-parsimonious VDJ recombination scenarios. A later analysis defined each TCR beta chain by its CDR3 amino acid sequence plus V-gene family, and excluded reads lacking a unique V-gene family. In a later analysis, around 650 highly shared, low-generation-probability nucleotide sequences were removed to address suspected cross-contamination and a sequencing artifact. For each public chain, a later analysis derived a clonal expansion index from normalized ranks of inferred template counts within each repertoire. In a later analysis, generation probabilities were computed with a VDJ recombination model fitted to out-of-frame rearrangements, and the resulting probabilities were checked against IGoR. A later analysis scored TCR-TCR, TCR-HLA and TCR-CMV co-occurrence with hypergeometric tests, applying a repertoire-size bias correction to TCR pairs. To estimate false discovery rates, a later analysis permuted the HLA or CMV assignments 20 times. In a later analysis, co-occurring TCRs were grouped with DBSCAN, and TCRdist sequence similarity was added when clustering was performed within HLA-allele-positive subsets. For co-occurrence clustering, repertoires with fewer than 30,000 or more than 120,000 public chains were excluded, along with a handful of repertoires with anomalous nucleotide sharing. Drawn from immuneACCESS, this table holds only the in-frame rearrangements with V and J called that TCRdb kept. Clones are partly lost; checked studies trace under half to an unresolved V gene and leave the rest unexplained. V and J calls and clone size come straight from that table; D and trimming were deduced from the DNA. The sample records hundreds of thousands of clones, 78% of which are singletons. Approximately 3.8% of the sample comes from the top ten.

This clone came up once. It has no known antigen specificity. It has no much larger one-base neighbor in the sample; base qualities were not kept. Other DNA sequences in the same sample also yield this CDR3. The trim is 1 base for V and 1 base for J, with a gap of 8 bases between the germline ends. From a lookup of the germline V gene, CDR1 and CDR2 are SGHAT and FQNNGV. The CDR3 covers 14 residues, taking in both the cysteine and the phenylalanine. Only the CDR3 DNA is retained, 42 bases long and in frame from the first base. Broad study findings and their caveats: Because HLA typing was missing for some donors at each locus, association tests included only the typed subset. The cohort was sequenced for TCR beta chains only, and without alpha or paired-chain data the features that could be detected were limited. Assigning TCR associations to individual alleles was difficult when HLA alleles, especially DR and DQ, strongly co-occurred. Most CMV-associated TCR beta chains appeared to be HLA-restricted in a later analysis, and the HLA associations seemed to be driven largely by CMV exposure. The authors suggested that the approach could potentially be extended to other disease states and immunological phenotypes. The 87-base-pair reads could not distinguish some IMGT-functional V segments, including TRBV6-2 and TRBV6-3, so those segments were excluded. V-gene and J-gene trimming of TCR beta chains was associated with a missense DCLRE1C variant in a later genetic analysis, and the association was replicated in an independent cohort. In vitro tests confirmed that a few of the cytomegalovirus-associated TCR beta chains recognize cytomegalovirus antigens. Immune exposure information for the cohort was limited to CMV serostatus. According to a later analysis, TCR association rates differed among HLA loci, with DRB1 alleles showing the most associated TCRs and HLA-C alleles showing the fewest. Most TCR sequences were seen in very few donors, while some public TCRs were found in many individuals. A later genetic analysis reported fewer N-insertions in productive TCRs among donors in an Asian-associated ancestry cluster than the approximately 670-donor mean. Cytomegalovirus status was reported to be diagnosed by the classifier with high specificity and sensitivity in both the original and validation cohorts. A further reported finding was that TCR beta sequences accurately predicted the HLA-A and HLA-B alleles for most subjects in the first cohort. A later analysis associated about 17,000 TCR beta sequences with specific HLA alleles at a false discovery rate of 0.05. The presence/absence analyses assumed that sequencing depth was roughly uniform across donors, and that assumption may not be true. The earlier analysis of about 600 of the donors excluded roughly 16 rarely observed V segments, including chromosome 9 orphons, because counts were too low. In a later analysis, several top co-occurrence clusters were reported to appear linked to parvovirus B19, influenza, CMV and Epstein-Barr virus. Compared with equally common non-associated chains, HLA-associated TCR beta chains in a later analysis were more clonally expanded and had lower generation probabilities. Broadly in line with IMGT annotations, most TCR beta V segments showed up in productive rearrangements about 90% or about 30% of the time in an earlier analysis of around 600 of the donors. In the study, about 150 TCR beta chains were listed as associated with cytomegalovirus. The sequencing pipeline was judged likely to have produced a cluster of highly shared sequence variants as a technical artifact. Correlated functional status among segregating V segments might be attributable to linkage disequilibrium, but an unknown experimental factor could not be ruled out.

The cohort was made up of 650 to 700 healthy bone marrow donors. All cohort members were sampled while nominally healthy, although unrecorded immune exposures were likely present. The donor tested CMV seronegative, placing the donor among the 350 to 400 seronegative members of the cohort. A peripheral blood sample was provided by each donor, and peripheral blood mononuclear cells were used for TCR beta sequencing. The Qiagen DNeasy Blood Extraction Kit was used to extract genomic DNA from the blood cell samples. The clonotype was recovered from a male donor in good health and CMV-seronegative. The rearrangement combines TRBV11-2 with TRBJ2-7; the D gene remains uncertain. Sequences were obtained from PBMCs. The nucleotides read TGTGCCAGCAGCTTAGGGGCAGGATCCTACGAGCAGTACTTC. Translated, it gives CASSLGAGSYEQYF.